This entry concerns a single T cell receptor beta chain. Its specificity is unknown. The CDR3 loop spans 14 amino acids. CDR1 is MNHEY and CDR2 is SVGAGI in the germline V gene. V trimming: 6 bases; J trimming: 6 bases; junction bases outside the gene matches: 5. In the PCR, 60 Vbeta and 13 Jbeta primers were used. Generated by immunoSEQ multiplex PCR, the TCRdb table keeps only in-frame clones and is missing some. Here the sample spans over 80,000 clones, over 60% being singletons. This entry is derived from a study of cytomegalovirus exposure and HLA in healthy donors. As for the study in general: The study placed roughly four fifths of its 398 genotyped donors in the Caucasian-associated ancestry cluster.

Study-level findings and limits: A later analysis linked a missense variant in DCLRE1C to the trimming of TCR beta V and J genes. Cytomegalovirus-associated status was assigned to 150 or so TCR beta chains.

All donors participated as healthy donors of bone marrow. The V gene is TRBV6-5, the J gene TRBJ2-1; TRBD2 agrees at 10 bases. Input material: PBMCs. The receptor was isolated from a female donor in good health and CMV-seronegative. Here the CDR3 reads CASRRTSGANEQFF. CDR3 bases: TGTGCCAGCAGGAGGACTAGCGGTGCCAATGAGCAGTTCTTC.